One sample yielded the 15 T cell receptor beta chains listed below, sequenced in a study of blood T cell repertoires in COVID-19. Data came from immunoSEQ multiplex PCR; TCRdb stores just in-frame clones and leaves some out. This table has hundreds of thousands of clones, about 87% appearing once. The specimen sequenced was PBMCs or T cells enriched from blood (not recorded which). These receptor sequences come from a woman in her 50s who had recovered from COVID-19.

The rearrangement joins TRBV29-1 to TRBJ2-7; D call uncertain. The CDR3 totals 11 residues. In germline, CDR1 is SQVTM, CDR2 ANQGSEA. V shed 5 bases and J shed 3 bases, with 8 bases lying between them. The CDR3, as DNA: TGCAGCGTTCTTCTGAGCTACGAGCAGTACTTC. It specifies CSVLLSYEQYF.

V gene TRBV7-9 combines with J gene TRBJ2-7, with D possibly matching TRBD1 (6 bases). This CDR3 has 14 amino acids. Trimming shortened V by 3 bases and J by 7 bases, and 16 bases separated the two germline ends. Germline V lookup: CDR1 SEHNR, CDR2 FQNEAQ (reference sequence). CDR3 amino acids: CASSFLGGSREQYF. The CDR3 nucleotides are TGTGCCAGCAGCTTTCTAGGGGGTTCTAGAGAGCAGTACTTC.

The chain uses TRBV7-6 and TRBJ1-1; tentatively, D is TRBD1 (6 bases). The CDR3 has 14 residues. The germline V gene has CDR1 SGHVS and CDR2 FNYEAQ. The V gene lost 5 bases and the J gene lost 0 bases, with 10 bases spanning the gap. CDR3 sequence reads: CASSPEGVNTEAFF. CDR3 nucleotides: TGTGCCAGCAGCCCCGAGGGGGTGAACACTGAAGCTTTCTTT. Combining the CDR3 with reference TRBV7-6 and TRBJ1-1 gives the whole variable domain GAGVSQSPRYKVTKRGQDVALRCDPISGHVSLYWYRQALGQGPEFLTYFNYEAQQDKSGLPNDRFSAERPEGSISTLTIQRTEQRDSAMYRCASSPEGVNTEAFFGQGTRLTVV.

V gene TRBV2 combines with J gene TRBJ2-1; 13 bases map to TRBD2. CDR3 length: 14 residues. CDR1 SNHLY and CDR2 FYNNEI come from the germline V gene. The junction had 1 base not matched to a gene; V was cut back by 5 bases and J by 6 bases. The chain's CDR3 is CASSWTSGSNEQFF. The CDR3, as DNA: TGTGCCAGCAGTTGGACTAGCGGGAGCAATGAGCAGTTCTTC.

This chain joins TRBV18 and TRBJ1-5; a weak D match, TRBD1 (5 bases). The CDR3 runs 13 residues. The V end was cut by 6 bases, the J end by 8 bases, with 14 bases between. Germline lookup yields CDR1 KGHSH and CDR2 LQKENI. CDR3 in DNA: TGTGCCAGCTCCCGCGGTCAAGGGGAGCCCCAGCATTTT. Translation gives CASSRGQGEPQHF.

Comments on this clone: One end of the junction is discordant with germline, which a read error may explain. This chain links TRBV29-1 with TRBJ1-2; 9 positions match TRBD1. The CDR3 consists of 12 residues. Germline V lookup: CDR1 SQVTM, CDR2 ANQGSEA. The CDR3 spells CSAGTGNSGYTF. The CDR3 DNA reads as TGCAGCGCCGGGACAGGGAACTCTGGCTACACCTTC.

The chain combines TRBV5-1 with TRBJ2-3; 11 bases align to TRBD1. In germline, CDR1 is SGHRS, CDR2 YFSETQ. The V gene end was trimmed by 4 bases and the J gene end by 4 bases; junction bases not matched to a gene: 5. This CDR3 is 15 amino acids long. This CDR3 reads CASSEDRGQADTQYF. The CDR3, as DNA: TGCGCCAGCAGCGAGGACAGGGGGCAGGCAGATACGCAGTATTTT.

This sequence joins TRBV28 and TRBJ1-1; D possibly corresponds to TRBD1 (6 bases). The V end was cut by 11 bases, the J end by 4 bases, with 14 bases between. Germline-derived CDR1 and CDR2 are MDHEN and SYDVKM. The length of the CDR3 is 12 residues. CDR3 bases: TGTGCCTTTGGGGGGGGCACCACTGAAGCTTTCTTT. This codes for CAFGGGTTEAFF.

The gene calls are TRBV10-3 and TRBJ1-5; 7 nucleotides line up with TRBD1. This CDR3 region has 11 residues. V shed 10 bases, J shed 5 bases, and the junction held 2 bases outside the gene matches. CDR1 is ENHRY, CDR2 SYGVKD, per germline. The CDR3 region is CASGTDQPQHF. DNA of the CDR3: TGTGCCAGCGGGACAGATCAGCCCCAGCATTTT.

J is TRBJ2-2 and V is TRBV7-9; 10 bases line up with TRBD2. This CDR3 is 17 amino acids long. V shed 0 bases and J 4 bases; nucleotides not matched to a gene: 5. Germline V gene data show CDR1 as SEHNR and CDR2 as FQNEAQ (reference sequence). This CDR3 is CASSLALAGVGTGELFF. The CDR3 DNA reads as TGTGCCAGCAGCTTAGCCCTAGCGGGAGTGGGCACCGGGGAGCTGTTTTTT.

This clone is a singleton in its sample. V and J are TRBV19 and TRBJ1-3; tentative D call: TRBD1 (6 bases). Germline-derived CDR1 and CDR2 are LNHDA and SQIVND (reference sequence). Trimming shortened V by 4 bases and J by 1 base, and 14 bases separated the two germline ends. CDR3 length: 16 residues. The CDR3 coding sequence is TGTGCCAGTAGTAGGACAGCCTACAATTCTGGAAACACCATATATTTT. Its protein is CASSRTAYNSGNTIYF.

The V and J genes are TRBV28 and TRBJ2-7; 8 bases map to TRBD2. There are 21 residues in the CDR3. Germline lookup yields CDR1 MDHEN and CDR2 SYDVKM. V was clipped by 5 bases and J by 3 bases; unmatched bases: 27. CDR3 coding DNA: TGTGCCAGCAGTCAACCTCAGCCGGGGGGGCTCGACAGACCGACTTACTACGAGCAGTACTTC. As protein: CASSQPQPGGLDRPTYYEQYF.

The CDR3 loop is CASKAWAVNTQQFF. The CDR3 coding sequence is TGTGCCAGCAAAGCTTGGGCAGTTAACACCCAGCAGTTCTTC. V usage is TRBV11-1 and J usage is TRBJ2-1; D gene uncertain. The ends were cut back, 7 bases at V and 11 bases at J, with 21 bases in the middle. CDR3 length: 14 residues. CDR1 and CDR2 from the germline V gene are SGHAT and FQDESV (reference sequence).

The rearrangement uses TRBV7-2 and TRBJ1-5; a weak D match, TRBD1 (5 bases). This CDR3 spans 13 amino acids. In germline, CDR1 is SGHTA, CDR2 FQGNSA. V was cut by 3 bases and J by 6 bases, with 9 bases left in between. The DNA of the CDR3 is TGTGCCAGCAGCTTTAAGGGGCCTCAGCCCCAGCATTTT. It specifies CASSFKGPQPQHF.

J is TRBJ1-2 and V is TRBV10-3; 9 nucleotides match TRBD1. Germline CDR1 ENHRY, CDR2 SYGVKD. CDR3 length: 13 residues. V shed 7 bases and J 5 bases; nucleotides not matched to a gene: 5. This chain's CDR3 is CAIMGTGRYGYTF. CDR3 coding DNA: TGTGCCATCATGGGGACAGGGCGTTATGGCTACACCTTC.